One and the same sample provided the 20 T cell receptor beta chains below, sequenced in a study of early T cells in non-severe SARS-CoV-2 infection. TCRdb re-analysed the 5' RACE reads in MiXCR, keeping a single row per CDR3 protein. In the table there are roughly 47,000 distinct CDR3 sequences, 6.5% of which are singletons. The sequencing used whole blood, collected at baseline. The receptors here all came from an adult who was a healthcare worker with PCR-confirmed SARS-CoV-2 infection or an uninfected control (not recorded which).

This clonotype was seen only a few times. This chain connects TRBV11-3 to TRBJ2-1, with a possible D match to TRBD1 (5 bases). With 5 bases removed from V and 5 bases from J, the gap between germline ends came to 10 bases. Germline CDR1 is SGHNT and CDR2 is YENEEA. This CDR3 region has 13 residues. The CDR3 DNA sequence: TGTGCCAGCAGCGGACAACGTAACAATGAGCAGTTCTTC. Encoded protein: CASSGQRNNEQFF. Full variable domain (missing parts from reference TRBV11-3 and TRBJ2-1): EAGVVQSPRYKIIEKKQPVAFWCNPISGHNTLYWYLQNLGQGPELLIRYENEEAVDDSQLPKDRFSAERLKGVDSTLKIQPAELGDSAVYLCASSGQRNNEQFFGPGTRLTVL.

This clonotype was recorded at least ten times. J is TRBJ2-5 and V is TRBV28, with TRBD2 matching over 7 bases. There are 15 residues in the CDR3. The V gene's germline CDR1 is MDHEN and CDR2 SYDVKM. With 2 bases clipped from V and 2 bases from J, the junction kept 5 bases outside the gene matches. The CDR3 DNA is TGTGCCAGCAGTTTACCGGCGGGGGAGCAAGAGACCCAGTACTTC. Translated: CASSLPAGEQETQYF. Together with reference TRBV28 and TRBJ2-5, the CDR3 gives the full variable domain: DVKVTQSSRYLVKRTGEKVFLECVQDMDHENMFWYRQDPGLGLRLIYFSYDVKMKEKGDIPEGYSVSREKKERFSLILESASTNQTSMYLCASSLPAGEQETQYFGPGTRLLVL.

This clonotype was counted many times. J is TRBJ2-7 and V is TRBV14, with D uncertain. The CDR3 is made up of 15 amino acids. Looked up from germline, CDR1 is SGHDN and CDR2 is FVKESK. Trimming pared 0 bases from V and 2 bases from J, leaving 11 bases between. CDR3 DNA: TGTGCCAGCAGCCAAGAATCCGGAACAGCCTACGAGCAGTACTTC. It codes for CASSQESGTAYEQYF.

V and J are TRBV7-9 and TRBJ2-7; no reliable D call. V lost 1 base to trimming and J lost 5 bases, with 6 bases between them. The CDR3 covers 12 residues. Germline CDR1 and CDR2: SEHNR and FQNEAQ (reference sequence). This CDR3 is CASSLVRDEQYF. The DNA for the CDR3 is TGTGCCAGCAGCTTAGTTCGGGACGAGCAGTACTTC.

This clonotype came up many times. The chain combines TRBV6-2 or TRBV6-3 with TRBJ2-7; D unresolved. The V end lost 0 bases, the J end lost 2 bases, and 2 bases lay between the germline ends. Looked up from germline, CDR1 is MNHEY and CDR2 is SVGEGT. The CDR3 has 12 residues. CDR3 loop: CASSYSTYEQYF. The CDR3 nucleotides are TGTGCCAGCAGTTACTCGACCTACGAGCAGTACTTC.

Many counts were recorded for this clonotype. Here the CDR3 DNA reads TGTGCCAGCACTAGGGGGGTAAGGGACACTGAAGCTTTCTTT. It is translated as CASTRGVRDTEAFF. This chain connects TRBV6-6 to TRBJ1-1; the D gene is possibly TRBD1 (6 bases). Trimming removed 7 bases at V and 3 bases at J, with 15 bases between. There are 14 residues in the CDR3. CDR1 MNHNY and CDR2 SVGAGI come from the germline V gene (reference sequence).

This clonotype was detected ten times or more. This CDR3 reads CASSAPGRGLNEQFF. CDR3 in DNA: TGTGCCAGCAGCGCGCCGGGGAGGGGGCTCAATGAGCAGTTCTTC. J is TRBJ2-1 and V is TRBV6-6, with D possibly being TRBD1 or TRBD2 (7 bases each). The CDR3 has 15 amino acids. V lost 6 bases to trimming and J lost 6 bases, with 18 bases between them. Per germline, CDR1 MNHNY and CDR2 SVGAGI (reference sequence).

This clonotype was observed at least ten times. The V gene is TRBV14, the J gene TRBJ1-6; D call uncertain. Trimming took 4 bases from V and 2 from J, leaving 24 bases between them. Germline lookup yields CDR1 SGHDN and CDR2 FVKESK. The CDR3 is 20 residues long. CDR3 protein: CASSPPGRTPTATYNSPLHF. The CDR3 DNA follows: TGTGCCAGCAGCCCCCCTGGCAGGACTCCTACGGCTACCTATAATTCACCCCTCCACTTT.

A few counts support this clonotype. The rearrangement joins TRBV4-3 to TRBJ2-7; weak D call: TRBD2 (5 bases). Germline CDR1 is LGHNA and CDR2 is YSLEER. Between the trimmed V and J ends, which lost 3 bases and 7 bases, there was a span of 13 bases. The CDR3 has 13 residues. CDR3 sequence: CASSHGVRGEQYF. As DNA, the CDR3 is TGCGCCAGCAGCCACGGCGTGAGAGGGGAGCAGTACTTC.

This clonotype was detected only a few times. This chain connects TRBV10-2 to TRBJ1-1; no clear D gene. This CDR3 spans 11 amino acids. The ends were cut back, 8 bases at V and 4 bases at J, with 8 bases in the middle. Germline loops: CDR1 WSHSY, CDR2 SAAADI. Written as DNA, the CDR3 is TGCGCCAGCTTTGGAGGCACTGAAGCTTTCTTT. Translation gives CASFGGTEAFF.

The rearrangement links TRBV12-5 to TRBJ1-6, with 9 positions matching TRBD1. CDR3 size: 14 residues. Losses at the gene ends were 5 bases for V and 9 bases for J; bases not matched to a gene: 5. The germline V gene encodes CDR1 LGHNT and CDR2 FRNRAP. The CDR3 protein is CASGLPGQGSPLHF. The CDR3 DNA is TGTGCTAGTGGTCTCCCGGGACAGGGTTCACCCCTCCACTTT.

This clonotype was observed at least ten times. The chain links TRBV9 to TRBJ2-1; D is unclear. The CDR3 runs 15 residues. Per germline, CDR1 SGDLS and CDR2 YYNGEE. Trimming removed 2 bases from V and 0 bases from J, with 9 bases in between. The CDR3 coding sequence is TGTGCCAGCAGCGTCCACCTGAGCTCCTACAATGAGCAGTTCTTC. It is translated as CASSVHLSSYNEQFF.

This clonotype was counted ten times or more. DNA for the CDR3: TGCAGCGTTGAAGATCGGAGACCGAACACTGAAGCTTTCTTT. This encodes CSVEDRRPNTEAFF. V gene TRBV29-1 combines with J gene TRBJ1-1; D remains ambiguous. Trimming shortened V by 0 bases and J by 1 base, and 9 bases separated the two germline ends. Germline V CDR1 and CDR2: SQVTM, ANQGSEA. The CDR3 runs 14 residues. The full variable domain, completed using reference TRBV29-1 and TRBJ1-1, is SAVISQKPSRDICQRGTSLTIQCQVDSQVTMMFWYRQQPGQSLTLIATANQGSEATYESGFVIDKFPISRPNLTFSTLTVSNMSPEDSSIYLCSVEDRRPNTEAFFGQGTRLTVV.

This clonotype showed up many times. The J gene is TRBJ2-7, the V gene TRBV20-1; D remains ambiguous. This CDR3 comprises 12 residues. From germline, CDR1 is DFQATT and CDR2 SNEGSKA (reference sequence). The V and J ends lost 5 bases and 1 base respectively, with 9 bases between them. The CDR3 spells CSAETDSYEQYF. The CDR3, as DNA: TGCAGTGCTGAGACCGATTCCTACGAGCAGTACTTC.

This clonotype was observed a handful of times. The genes are TRBV4-3 and TRBJ1-1; 7 bases are shared with TRBD1. The CDR3 sequence is 12 residues long. V shed 3 bases and J 11 bases; nucleotides not matched to a gene: 6. The V gene's germline CDR1 is LGHNA and CDR2 YSLEER. For the CDR3, the DNA is TGCGCCAGCAGCCAGCAGGGGGTCGGGGCTTTCTTT. This translates into CASSQQGVGAFF.

This clonotype has just a few counts. The rearrangement joins TRBV20-1 to TRBJ2-5; 8 bases line up with TRBD2. J lost 11 bases, V lost 1 base, and 9 bases had no gene match. The CDR3 is 13 residues long. Looked up from germline, CDR1 is DFQATT and CDR2 is SNEGSKA (reference sequence). CDR3 sequence reads: CSARVRTASGQYF. Written as DNA, the CDR3 is TGCAGTGCTAGAGTCCGAACGGCTAGCGGGCAGTACTTC.

This clonotype has ten or more counts. The chain is built from TRBV4-3 and TRBJ1-1; D is undetermined. From germline, CDR1 is LGHNA and CDR2 YSLEER. The V and J ends lost 1 base and 3 bases respectively, with 12 bases between them. This CDR3 is 15 amino acids long. CDR3 nucleotide sequence: TGCGCCAGCAGCCAAGGGACTTTACGGTACACTGAAGCTTTCTTT. Amino acids: CASSQGTLRYTEAFF.

This clonotype was counted many times. The chain joins TRBV6-5 to TRBJ2-1; D is unclear. The CDR3 covers 13 residues. V was shortened by 0 bases and J by 3 bases, with 3 bases between the two germline ends. Germline assignment: CDR1 MNHEY and CDR2 SVGAGI. CDR3 coding DNA: TGTGCCAGCAGTTACTCGGGCTACAATGAGCAGTTCTTC. Its translation: CASSYSGYNEQFF.

This clonotype was seen only a few times. The chain has TRBV3-1 and TRBJ1-2, with a tentative D call TRBD1 (6 bases). CDR1 LGHDT and CDR2 YNNKEL come from the germline V gene (reference sequence). V was clipped by 3 bases and J by 6 bases, with 14 bases between them. This CDR3 is 14 amino acids long. In DNA, the CDR3 is TGTGCCAGCAGCCACCGGGCGCAGGGGCATGGCTACACCTTC. It encodes CASSHRAQGHGYTF.

This clonotype was recorded at least ten times. One end of the junction fails to match germline, which may point to a read error. This chain uses TRBV11-3 with TRBJ1-1, with D unclear. The length of the CDR3 is 12 residues. Germline loops: CDR1 SGHNT, CDR2 YENEEA. The CDR3 bases are TGTGCCAGCAGCTTACGCGTCACAGCGCCCCAGTTT. Its protein product is CASSLRVTAPQF.